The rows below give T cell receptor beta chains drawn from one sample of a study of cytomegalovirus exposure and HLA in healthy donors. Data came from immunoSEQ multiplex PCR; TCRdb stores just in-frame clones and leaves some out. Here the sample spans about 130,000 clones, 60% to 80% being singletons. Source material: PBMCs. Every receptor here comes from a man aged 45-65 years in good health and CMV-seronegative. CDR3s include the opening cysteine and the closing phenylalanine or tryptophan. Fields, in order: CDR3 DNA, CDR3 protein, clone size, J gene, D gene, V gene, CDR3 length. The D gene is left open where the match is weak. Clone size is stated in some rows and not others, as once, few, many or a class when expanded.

TGTGCCACCACTAGCGGGAGGGCAACCGGGGAGCTGTTTTTT CATTSGRATGELFF NA TRBJ2-2 TRBD2 TRBV19 14
TGTGCCAGCAGTGAAGGACAGGGCGTAGTGGAGACCCAGTACTTC CASSEGQGVVETQYF NA TRBJ2-5 TRBD1 TRBV25-1 15
TGTGCCAGCAGTTTACAGGGCTACGAGCAGTACTTC CASSLQGYEQYF NA TRBJ2-7 NA TRBV28 12
TGTGCCAGCAGCCTAGCTGGCGGGGAGACCCAGTACTTC CASSLAGGETQYF NA TRBJ2-5 NA TRBV7-9 13
TGCAGCGTTGAAGGACTAGCGGGAGTCTCCTACAATGAGCAGTTCTTC CSVEGLAGVSYNEQFF NA TRBJ2-1 TRBD2 TRBV29-1 16
TGCGCCAGCAGTGCGGTAATAGCGAGCACAGATACGCAGTATTTT CASSAVIASTDTQYF NA TRBJ2-3 NA TRBV10-1 15
TGTGCCAGCAGTGAACAGGTATTGGACGAGCAGTTCTTC CASSEQVLDEQFF once TRBJ2-1 NA TRBV27 13
TGCGCCAGCAGCCTACAGGGGGCGAACACTGAAGCTTTCTTT CASSLQGANTEAFF NA TRBJ1-1 TRBD1 TRBV4-1 14
TGTGCCAGCAGTTTATCGGGGGACAGGGGGATTGAGCAGTTCTTC CASSLSGDRGIEQFF NA TRBJ2-1 TRBD1 TRBV27 15
TGTGCCAGCTCACCAGCCGGGATAGGAAATGAGCAGTTCTTC CASSPAGIGNEQFF NA TRBJ2-1 NA TRBV18 14
TGTGCCAGCAGTGAGGTTCGGGGAAGCAATCAGCCCCAGCATTTT CASSEVRGSNQPQHF many TRBJ1-5 NA TRBV2 15
TGTGCCAGCAGCTCGACAGGGGGCTTCTACAATGAGCAGTTCTTC CASSSTGGFYNEQFF NA TRBJ2-1 TRBD1 TRBV11-2 15
TGTGCCAGCAGTGAACAGAGGGTGGCCCTAGCCAAAAACATTCAGTACTTC CASSEQRVALAKNIQYF NA TRBJ2-4 NA TRBV2 17
TGTGCCAGTAGTGTCACAGGCACCTCTAACTATGGCTACACCTTC CASSVTGTSNYGYTF NA TRBJ1-2 NA TRBV19 15
TGCGCCAGCAGCCAAGATAGGCTAGGGAGGGCCTACAATGAGCAGTTCTTC CASSQDRLGRAYNEQFF few TRBJ2-1 TRBD2 TRBV4-1 17
TGTGCCAGCAGGCCTGACAGCATGAACACTGAAGCTTTCTTT CASRPDSMNTEAFF NA TRBJ1-1 NA TRBV5-4 14
TGTGCCAGCAGTTTTCGGCAGGGAATTACTGAAGCTTTCTTT CASSFRQGITEAFF NA TRBJ1-1 NA TRBV27 14
TGTGCCAGTACCGTGGCTGGTAGCGGAACGAATGAGCAGTTCTTC CASTVAGSGTNEQFF NA TRBJ2-1 NA TRBV19 15
TGCGCCAGCAGCCCGGGGACTAGCGGGACGGTTCAAGAGACCCAGTACTTC CASSPGTSGTVQETQYF NA TRBJ2-5 TRBD2 TRBV5-1 17
TGTGCCAGCAGCTTACCGGGGAACTATGGCTACACCTTC CASSLPGNYGYTF NA TRBJ1-2 NA TRBV7-9 13